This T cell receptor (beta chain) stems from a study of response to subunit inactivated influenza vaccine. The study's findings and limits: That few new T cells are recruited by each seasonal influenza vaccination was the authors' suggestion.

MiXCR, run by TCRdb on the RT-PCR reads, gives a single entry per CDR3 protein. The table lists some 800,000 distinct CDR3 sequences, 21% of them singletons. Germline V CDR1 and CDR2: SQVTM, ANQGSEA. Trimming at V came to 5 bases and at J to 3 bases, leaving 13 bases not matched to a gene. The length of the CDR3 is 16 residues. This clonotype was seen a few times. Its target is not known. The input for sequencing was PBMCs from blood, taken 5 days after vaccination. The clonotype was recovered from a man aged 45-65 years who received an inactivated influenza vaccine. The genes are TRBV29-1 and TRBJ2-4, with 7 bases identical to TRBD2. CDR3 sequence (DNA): TGCAGCGTTACGGGCGCGGGAGATGTAGGCAAAAACATTCAGTACTTC. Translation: CSVTGAGDVGKNIQYF.